What follows describes a single T cell receptor (beta chain). The CDR3 contains 13 residues. In germline, CDR1 is SEHNR, CDR2 FQNEAQ (reference sequence). Trimming cost V 1 base and J 6 bases, with 6 bases left between them. This record comes from a study of response to subunit inactivated influenza vaccine. TCRdb re-called the RT-PCR reads through MiXCR, storing one row per CDR3 protein. The table records more than 450,000 distinct CDR3 sequences, roughly 12% of them present only once. This sample was also put to use in a study of T cells expressing NK-cell markers. Per that study: Template switching by 5'RACE with UMIs generated the TCR beta cDNA. One of the eight sequenced donors was seronegative, whereas the other seven were HCMV-seropositive. Five or six donors showed dominant NKG2C+ clonotypes comprising about 1.0-7.0% of their CD8+ T cells. These same clonotypes (in several donors) also led the CD3+CD56-NKG2C+ fraction.

The TCR originated in a man aged 50-60 years who received an inactivated influenza vaccine. Sample: PBMCs from blood, taken on the day of vaccination. The rearrangement joins TRBV7-9 to TRBJ2-2; D remains unclear. The CDR3 region has the DNA TGTGCCAGCAGCTTAGTGGTCTCCGGGGAGCTGTTTTTT. Amino acids: CASSLVVSGELFF.